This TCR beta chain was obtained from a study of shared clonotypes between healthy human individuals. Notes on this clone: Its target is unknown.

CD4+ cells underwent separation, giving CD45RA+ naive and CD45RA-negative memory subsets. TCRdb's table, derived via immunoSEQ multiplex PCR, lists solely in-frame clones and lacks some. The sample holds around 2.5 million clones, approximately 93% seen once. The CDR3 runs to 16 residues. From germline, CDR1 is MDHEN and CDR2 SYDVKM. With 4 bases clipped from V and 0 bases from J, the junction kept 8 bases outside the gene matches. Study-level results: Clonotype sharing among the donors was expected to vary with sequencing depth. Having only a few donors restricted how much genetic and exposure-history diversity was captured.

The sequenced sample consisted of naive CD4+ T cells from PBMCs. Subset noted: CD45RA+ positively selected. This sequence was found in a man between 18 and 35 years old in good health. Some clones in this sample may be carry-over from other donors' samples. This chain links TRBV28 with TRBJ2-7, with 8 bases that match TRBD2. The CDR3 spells CASSSPGLASSYEQYF. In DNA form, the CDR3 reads TGTGCCAGCAGTTCACCAGGACTAGCTAGCTCCTACGAGCAGTACTTC.